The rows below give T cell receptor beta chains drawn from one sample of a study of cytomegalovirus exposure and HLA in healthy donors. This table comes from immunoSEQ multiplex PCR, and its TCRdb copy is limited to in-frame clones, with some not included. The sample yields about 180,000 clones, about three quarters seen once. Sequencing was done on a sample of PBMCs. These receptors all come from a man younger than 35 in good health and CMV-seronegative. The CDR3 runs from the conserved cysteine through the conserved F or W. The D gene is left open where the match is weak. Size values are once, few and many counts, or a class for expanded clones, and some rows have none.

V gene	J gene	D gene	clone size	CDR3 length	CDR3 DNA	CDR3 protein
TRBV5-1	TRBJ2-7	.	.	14	TGCGCCAGCAGCTTGAATCCTAGCCTCTACGAGCAGTACTTC	CASSLNPSLYEQYF
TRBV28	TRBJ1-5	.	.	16	TGTGCCAGCAGTTCACATACAGGGATGGGGAATCAGCCCCAGCATTTT	CASSSHTGMGNQPQHF
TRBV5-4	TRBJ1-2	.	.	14	TGTGCCAGCAGCCATCCCGACACCCTCGGAGGCTACACCTTC	CASSHPDTLGGYTF
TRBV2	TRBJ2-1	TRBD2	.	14	TGTGCCAGCAGGACTAGCGGCTCATACAATGAGCAGTTCTTC	CASRTSGSYNEQFF
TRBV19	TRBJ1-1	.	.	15	TGTGCCAGTAGTATTGGGGGGGCAAGGAACACTGAAGCTTTCTTT	CASSIGGARNTEAFF
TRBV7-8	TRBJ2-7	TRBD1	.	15	TGTGCCAGCAGCTTAGCCGGGACAGGGGGTTTAGAGCAGTACTTC	CASSLAGTGGLEQYF
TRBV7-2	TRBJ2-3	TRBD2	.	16	TGTGCCAGCAGCCCCCGTGAGCGGGGGGGAACAGATACGCAGTATTTT	CASSPRERGGTDTQYF
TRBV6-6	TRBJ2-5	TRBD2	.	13	TGTGCCAGCAGTTCTAGCGGTCAGAAGACCCAGTACTTC	CASSSSGQKTQYF
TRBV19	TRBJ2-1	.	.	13	TGTGCCAGTAGGGGCTGGCCTTTGGATGAGCAGTTCTTC	CASRGWPLDEQFF
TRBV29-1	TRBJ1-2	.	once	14	TGCAGCGTTGAAGATGGGCGGGCTACGTATGGCTACACCTTC	CSVEDGRATYGYTF
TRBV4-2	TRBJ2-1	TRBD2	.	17	TGTGCCAGCAGCCAGGAGGAGCGGGGGGTGAAGGACAATGAGCAGTTCTTC	CASSQEERGVKDNEQFF
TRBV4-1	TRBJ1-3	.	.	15	TGCGCCAGCAGCCAAGATCGGGGGTCTGGAAACACCATATATTTT	CASSQDRGSGNTIYF
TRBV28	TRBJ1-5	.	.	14	TGTGCCAGCCGCCTTGCGGGGGGAACTCAGCCCCAGCATTTT	CASRLAGGTQPQHF
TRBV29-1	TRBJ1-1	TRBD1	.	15	TGCAGCGTTGAAGAATCGACGGACAGGGTCACTGAAGCTTTCTTT	CSVEESTDRVTEAFF
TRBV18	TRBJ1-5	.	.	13	TGTGCCAGCTCACCACCGAGTCAACAGCCCCAGCATTTT	CASSPPSQQPQHF
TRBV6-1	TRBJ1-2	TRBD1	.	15	TGTGCCAGCACATCCGGGACAGGGCTTAACTATGGCTACACCTTC	CASTSGTGLNYGYTF
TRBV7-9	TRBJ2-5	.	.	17	TGTTCCAGCAGCTTAGGCGGTGGGACTGGCCGGAGGGAGACCCAGTACTTC	CSSSLGGGTGRRETQYF
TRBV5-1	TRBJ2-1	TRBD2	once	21	TGCGCCAGCAGCTTCAGGACTAGCGGGGGGGCCGTACGTGTAAAATACAATGAGCAGTTCTTC	CASSFRTSGGAVRVKYNEQFF
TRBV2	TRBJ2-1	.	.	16	TGTGCCAGCAGTGAAGCAGCACAGGGCGGCATCAATGAGCAGTTCTTC	CASSEAAQGGINEQFF
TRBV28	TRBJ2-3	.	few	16	TGTGCCAGCAGTTTCCGGGTTCCTCGAATCGGAGATACGCAGTATTTT	CASSFRVPRIGDTQYF
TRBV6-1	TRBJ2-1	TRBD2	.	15	TGTGCCAGCAGTCAACTAGCGGAGTCCTACAATGAGCAGTTCTTC	CASSQLAESYNEQFF
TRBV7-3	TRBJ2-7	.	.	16	TGTGCCAGCAGCCCGGCTGGGACAAGTGGATCCTACGAGCAGTACTTC	CASSPAGTSGSYEQYF
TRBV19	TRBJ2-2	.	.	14	TGTGCCAGTAGTCAGCAGGGTAGGAAGGGGGAGCTGTTTTTT	CASSQQGRKGELFF
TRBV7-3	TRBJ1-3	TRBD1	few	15	TGTGCCAGCAGCCCTCCGACAGGGGCGGCGAACACCATATATTTT	CASSPPTGAANTIYF
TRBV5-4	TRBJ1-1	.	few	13	TGTGCCAGCAGCACCGACAGAGCTCATGAAGCTTTCTTT	CASSTDRAHEAFF